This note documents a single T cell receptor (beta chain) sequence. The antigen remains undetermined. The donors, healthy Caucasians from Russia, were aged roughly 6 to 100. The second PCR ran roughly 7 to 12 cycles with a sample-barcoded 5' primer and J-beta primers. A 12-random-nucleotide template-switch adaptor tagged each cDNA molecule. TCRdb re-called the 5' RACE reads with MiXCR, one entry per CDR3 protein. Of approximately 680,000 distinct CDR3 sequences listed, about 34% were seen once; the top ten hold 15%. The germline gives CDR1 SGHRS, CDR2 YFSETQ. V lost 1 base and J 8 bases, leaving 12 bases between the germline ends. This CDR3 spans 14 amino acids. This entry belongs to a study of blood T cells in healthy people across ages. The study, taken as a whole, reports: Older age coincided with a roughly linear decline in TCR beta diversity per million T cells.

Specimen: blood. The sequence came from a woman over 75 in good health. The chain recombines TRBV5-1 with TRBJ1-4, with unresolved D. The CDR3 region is CASSLQHTGEKLFF. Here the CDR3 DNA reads TGCGCCAGCAGCTTGCAGCATACGGGGGAAAAACTGTTTTTT.